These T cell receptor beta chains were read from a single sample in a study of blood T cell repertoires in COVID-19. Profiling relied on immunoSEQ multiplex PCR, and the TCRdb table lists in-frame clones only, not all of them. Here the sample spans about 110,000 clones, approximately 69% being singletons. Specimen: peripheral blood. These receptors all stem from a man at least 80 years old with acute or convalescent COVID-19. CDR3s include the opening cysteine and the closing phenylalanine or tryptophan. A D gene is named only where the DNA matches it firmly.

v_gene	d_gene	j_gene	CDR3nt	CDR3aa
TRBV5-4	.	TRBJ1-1	TGTGCCAGCAGCCCCCCGACAGGCTACACTGAAGCTTTCTTT	CASSPPTGYTEAFF
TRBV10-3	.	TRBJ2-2	TGTGCCATCAGAACAGGGACCGGGGAGCTGTTTTTT	CAIRTGTGELFF
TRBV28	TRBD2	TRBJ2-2	TGTGCCAGCAGCCGGGGACTAGCGGGAAACACCGGGGAGCTGTTTTTT	CASSRGLAGNTGELFF
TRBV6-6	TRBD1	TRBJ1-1	TGTGCCAGCAATCCAACAGGGGGCAGGGCTGAAGCTTTCTTT	CASNPTGGRAEAFF
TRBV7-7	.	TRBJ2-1	TGTGCCAGCAGTCAAGGGGGGGGTCAGTTCAATGAGCAGTTCTTC	CASSQGGGQFNEQFF
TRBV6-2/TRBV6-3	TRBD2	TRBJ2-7	TGTGCCAGCACCCCCTTCGAGACTAGCGTCACCTACGAGCAGTACTTC	CASTPFETSVTYEQYF
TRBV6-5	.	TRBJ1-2	TGTGCCAGCACGTATCCAGGAAGCTATGGCTACACCTTC	CASTYPGSYGYTF
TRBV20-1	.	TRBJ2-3	TGCAGTGCTAGTCGGTCTCACACAGATACGCAGTATTTT	CSASRSHTDTQYF
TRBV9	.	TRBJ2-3	TGTGCCAGCAGCGTACAAGGGACACAGACAGATACGCAATATTTT	CASSVQGTQTDTQYF
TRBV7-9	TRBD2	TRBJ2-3	TGTGCCAGCAGCTCCCCCTATGGGAAAGCGGGAGTCGATACGCAGTATTTT	CASSSPYGKAGVDTQYF
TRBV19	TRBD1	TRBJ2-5	TGTGCCAGTAGTATCCTCCCCGACAGGGGAGAGACCCAGTACTTC	CASSILPDRGETQYF
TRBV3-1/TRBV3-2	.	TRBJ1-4	TGTGCCAGCAGCTCAAGAGAGTCAGGGGCTAAGGAAAAACTGTTTTTT	CASSSRESGAKEKLFF
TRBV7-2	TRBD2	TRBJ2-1	TGTGCCAGCAGGTTAGGGACTAGCGGGAGTAATGAGCAGTTCTTC	CASRLGTSGSNEQFF
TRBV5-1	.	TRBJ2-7	TGCGCCAGCAGCCCGAGCGGCGGCTACGAGCAGTACTTC	CASSPSGGYEQYF
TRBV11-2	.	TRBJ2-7	TGTGCCAGCAGCCACAGCTTTCTTTACGAGCAGTACTTC	CASSHSFLYEQYF
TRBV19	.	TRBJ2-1	TGTGCCAGTACCCTTACCGCCAGCGGTGGATCCTACAATGAGCAGTTCTTC	CASTLTASGGSYNEQFF
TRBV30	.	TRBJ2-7	TGTGCCTGGAGTTTGGGCCTTAGGGGAGAGCAGTACTTC	CAWSLGLRGEQYF
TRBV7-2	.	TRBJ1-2	TGTGCCAGCAGCCCCTCGGGTAATGGGTATGGCTACACCTTC	CASSPSGNGYGYTF
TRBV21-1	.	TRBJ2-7	TGTGCCACCATCCAGACAGGGTTCTACGAGCAGTACTTC	CATIQTGFYEQYF
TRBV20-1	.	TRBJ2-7	TGCAGTGCCTATAACGTCCACGAGCAGTACTTC	CSAYNVHEQYF